This TCR beta chain originates from a study of shared clonotypes between healthy human individuals. Study-level information: With ages of 18 to 49, the donors were two women and a few men.

Notes on the study in general: The genetic and exposure-history diversity represented was limited by few donors. Sample collection involved blood only; tissue repertoires are likely different.

Germline-derived CDR1 and CDR2 are SGDLS and YYNGEE. The trim removed 4 bases at V and 0 bases at J, leaving 4 bases unmatched. The CDR3 is 15 amino acids. Profiled with immunoSEQ multiplex PCR; TCRdb holds only in-frame clones, not every one. The repertoire holds around 1.6 million clones, with roughly 98% as singletons. About this clone itself: Its specificity is not known.

This receptor was obtained from a man aged 25-45 years in good health. This chain uses TRBV9 with TRBJ2-1; 7 bases agree with TRBD2. The sample comprised naive CD4+ T cells sorted from blood. Subset in this sample: CD45RA+ positively selected. CDR3 bases: TGTGCCAGCAGCATCGCGGGAGACTCCTACAATGAGCAGTTCTTC. Protein: CASSIAGDSYNEQFF. Looking up the rest from reference TRBV9 and TRBJ2-1 gives the full variable domain: DSGVTQTPKHLITATGQRVTLRCSPRSGDLSVYWYQQSLDQGLQFLIQYYNGEERAKGNILERFSAQQFPDLHSELNLSSLELGDSALYFCASSIAGDSYNEQFFGPGTRLTVL.